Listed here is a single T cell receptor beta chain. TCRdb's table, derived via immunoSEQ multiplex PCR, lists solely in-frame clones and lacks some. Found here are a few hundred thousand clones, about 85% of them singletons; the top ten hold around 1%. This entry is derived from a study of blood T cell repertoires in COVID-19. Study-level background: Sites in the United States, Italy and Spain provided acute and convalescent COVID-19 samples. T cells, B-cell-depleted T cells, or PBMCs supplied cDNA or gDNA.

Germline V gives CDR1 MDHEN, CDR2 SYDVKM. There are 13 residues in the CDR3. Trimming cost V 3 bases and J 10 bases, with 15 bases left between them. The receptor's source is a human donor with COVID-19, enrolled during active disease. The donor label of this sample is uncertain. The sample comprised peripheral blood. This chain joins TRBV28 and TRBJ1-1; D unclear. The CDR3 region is CASSFTTLGSAFF. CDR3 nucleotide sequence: TGTGCCAGCAGTTTTACAACCCTAGGTTCAGCTTTCTTT.